These 7 T cell receptor beta chains were all obtained from the same sample, sequenced in a study of blood T cell repertoires in COVID-19. Method: immunoSEQ multiplex PCR; TCRdb's copy keeps in-frame clones and lacks some. The table has about 340,000 clones, approximately 92% seen once. Input material: PBMCs or T cells enriched from blood (not recorded which). These receptors were collected from a woman in her 30s who had recovered from COVID-19.

The J gene is TRBJ1-1, the V gene TRBV30; no clear D gene. V lost 5 bases and J lost 2, with 12 bases in between. Germline V gene lookup returns CDR1 GTSNPN and CDR2 SVGIG (reference sequence). The CDR3 has 13 amino acids. The CDR3 sequence: CAWDRSINTEAFF. CDR3 in DNA: TGTGCCTGGGACCGGTCGATAAACACTGAAGCTTTCTTT. Based on the CDR3 plus reference TRBV30 and TRBJ1-1, the full variable domain is SQTIHQWPATLVQPVGSPLSLECTVEGTSNPNLYWYRQAAGRGLQLLFYSVGIGQISSEVPQNLSASRPQDRQFILSSKKLLLSDSGFYLCAWDRSINTEAFFGQGTRLTVV.

V and J are TRBV6-5 and TRBJ2-7; D unclear. V was trimmed by 2 bases and J by 7 bases, leaving 9 bases between them. The CDR3 has 12 amino acids. Germline V gene sequence: CDR1 MNHEY, CDR2 SVGAGI. The CDR3 sequence: CASSYGWAEQYF. For the CDR3, the DNA is TGTGCCAGCAGTTACGGGTGGGCAGAGCAGTACTTC.

This rearrangement joins TRBV28 to TRBJ2-2; 7 bases fit TRBD2. In germline, CDR1 is MDHEN, CDR2 SYDVKM. V shed 3 bases, J shed 3 bases, and the junction held 10 bases outside the gene matches. The CDR3 totals 17 residues. CDR3 bases: TGTGCCAGCAGTTTCCCAGTGGGGAGGGTGGACACCGGGGAGCTGTTTTTT. Protein: CASSFPVGRVDTGELFF.

V usage is TRBV28 and J usage is TRBJ2-5, with 7 positions matching TRBD1. The junction had 16 bases not matched to a gene; V was cut back by 6 bases and J by 6 bases. The CDR3 is 16 residues long. Germline V gene lookup returns CDR1 MDHEN and CDR2 SYDVKM. In nucleotides, the CDR3 is TGTGCCAGCAGCCCTAGAATGACAAAGGGGGCGAAGACCCAGTACTTC. Amino acid sequence: CASSPRMTKGAKTQYF. Looking up the rest from reference TRBV28 and TRBJ2-5 gives the full variable domain: DVKVTQSSRYLVKRTGEKVFLECVQDMDHENMFWYRQDPGLGLRLIYFSYDVKMKEKGDIPEGYSVSREKKERFSLILESASTNQTSMYLCASSPRMTKGAKTQYFGPGTRLLVL.

The gene calls are TRBV28 and TRBJ2-7; 9 nucleotides match TRBD2. CDR3 length: 16 residues. In germline, CDR1 is MDHEN, CDR2 SYDVKM. The trim removed 5 bases at V and 4 bases at J, leaving 12 bases unmatched. As DNA, the CDR3 is TGTGCCAGCAGTACCTCCGGGGCGGGAGGGGTTTACGAGCAGTACTTC. Protein: CASSTSGAGGVYEQYF.

This chain joins TRBV4-1 and TRBJ2-7, with TRBD1 matching over 8 bases. The CDR3 runs 14 residues. CDR1 and CDR2 (germline): MGHRA, YSYEKL. The V gene end was trimmed by 8 bases and the J gene end by 7 bases; junction bases not matched to a gene: 13. CDR3 region: CASARRTGTEEQYF. In nucleotides, the CDR3 is TGCGCCAGCGCCCGACGGACAGGGACGGAGGAGCAGTACTTC.

This clone was observed once. The chain carries TRBV21-1 and TRBJ2-1; the D call in the table, TRBD1, was not verified against the DNA. TRBV21-1 counts as a pseudogene. The CDR3 has 17 residues. CDR3 sequence reads: CASSKVQSYSSYNEQFF. As DNA, the CDR3 is TGTGCCAGCAGCAAAGTCCAGAGCTACAGCTCCTACAATGAGCAGTTCTTC.